This is a list of T cell receptor beta chains from one sample in a study of T cell responses to AZD1222 COVID-19 vaccine. The table came from immunoSEQ multiplex PCR; TCRdb's copy has only in-frame clones and leaves some out. Among roughly 150,000 clones listed, about 83% were seen once. Material: peripheral blood, obtained 28 days after the second AZD1222 dose. These receptors were taken from an adult who received the AZD1222 COVID-19 vaccine. The CDR3 runs from the conserved cysteine through the conserved F or W. A D gene is named only where the DNA matches it firmly. Only part of the rows carry a size: once, few, many, or a class if the clone is expanded.

d_call clone_size j_call v_call cdr3_aa cdr3_nt
- - TRBJ1-2 TRBV6-5 CASSYPGYGYTF TGTGCCAGCAGTTACCCCGGCTATGGCTACACCTTC
- - TRBJ1-1 TRBV27 CASRRSGYSTSTEAFF TGTGCCAGCAGGCGATCAGGTTACTCGACGAGCACTGAAGCTTTCTTT
- once TRBJ2-2 TRBV29-1 CSVHTNTGELFF TGCAGCGTTCACACGAACACCGGGGAGCTGTTTTTT
- once TRBJ2-6 TRBV7-9 CASSLAVGGGGANVLTF TGTGCCAGCAGCTTAGCGGTCGGGGGAGGTGGGGCCAACGTCCTGACTTTC
- - TRBJ1-2 TRBV10-3 CASRDGFYGYTF TGTGCCAGCAGGGACGGCTTCTATGGCTACACCTTC
- - TRBJ1-2 TRBV19 CASSRGWNRSPNYGYTF TGTGCCAGTAGTAGGGGGTGGAACAGGAGCCCTAACTATGGCTACACCTTC
TRBD1 once TRBJ1-2 TRBV3-1/TRBV3-2 CASSPSGTGVGYTF TGTGCCAGCAGCCCCTCGGGGACAGGGGTCGGCTACACCTTC
- - TRBJ2-7 TRBV2 CASSRTESPYEQYF TGTGCCAGCAGTCGGACGGAATCCCCCTACGAGCAGTACTTC
- - TRBJ1-5 TRBV5-8 CASSPQGSWGQPQHF TGTGCCAGCAGCCCCCAGGGGAGTTGGGGTCAGCCCCAGCATTTT
TRBD2 - TRBJ2-7 TRBV6-2/TRBV6-3 CASSYLLAGGLLSAEQYF TGTGCCAGCAGTTACCTTCTAGCGGGGGGGCTCCTCTCAGCCGAGCAGTACTTC
TRBD1 few TRBJ2-1 TRBV2 CASRGQLGSPIF TGTGCCAGCAGGGGACAGCTGGGGTCGCCAATCTTC
TRBD1 - TRBJ1-1 TRBV5-1 CASSAQGAFSNTEAFF TGCGCCAGCAGCGCCCAGGGGGCCTTTTCGAACACTGAAGCTTTCTTT
- - TRBJ1-1 TRBV6-5 CASSLWLNTEAFF TGTGCCAGCAGTTTATGGCTAAACACTGAAGCTTTCTTT
- few TRBJ1-6 TRBV27 CASSLAPGPRGIYNSPLHF TGTGCCAGCAGTTTGGCCCCCGGGCCTAGGGGGATCTATAATTCACCCCTCCACTTT
- once TRBJ1-3 TRBV2 CAGRERVLGNTIYF TGTGCCGGACGGGAGAGGGTTTTGGGAAACACCATATATTTT
- few TRBJ1-2 TRBV11-2 CASSLGSAGTYGYTF TGTGCCAGCAGCTTAGGTTCCGCAGGGACTTATGGCTACACCTTC
- - TRBJ1-3 TRBV7-9 CASSFQGLGSGNTIYF TGTGCCAGCAGCTTTCAGGGGCTAGGCTCTGGAAACACCATATATTTT
- - TRBJ1-2 TRBV3-1/TRBV3-2 CASSQYPGTSGYTF TGTGCCAGCAGCCAATACCCAGGGACAAGCGGCTACACCTTC
- - TRBJ2-7 TRBV10-1 CASSEGYYEQYF TGCGCCAGCAGTGAGGGGTACTACGAGCAGTACTTC
- few TRBJ1-5 TRBV21-1 CASSKSAQGSNQPQHF TGTGCCAGCAGCAAAAGCGCACAGGGGAGCAATCAGCCCCAGCATTTT
TRBD2 few TRBJ2-7 TRBV2 CARGDERGAAYEQYF TGTGCCAGAGGGGACGAGCGGGGGGCCGCCTACGAGCAGTACTTC
TRBD1 - TRBJ1-4 TRBV5-1 CASSLSGQGATNEKLFF TGCGCCAGCAGCTTATCGGGACAGGGGGCAACTAATGAAAAACTGTTTTTT
- - TRBJ1-1 TRBV7-9 CASSLRGVNEAFF TGTGCCAGCAGCTTAAGGGGAGTGAATGAAGCTTTCTTT
- - TRBJ2-1 TRBV7-9 CASSLGSPGEQFF TGTGCCAGCAGCTTAGGGTCCCCAGGGGAGCAGTTCTTC
- - TRBJ2-2 TRBV28 CASSEGGAPATGELFF TGTGCCAGCAGTGAAGGCGGGGCTCCGGCGACCGGGGAGCTGTTTTTT
TRBD1 - TRBJ1-2 TRBV6-2/TRBV6-3 CASSWTGGYGYTF TGTGCCAGCAGCTGGACAGGGGGTTATGGCTACACCTTC
TRBD2 few TRBJ2-4 TRBV7-2 CASSPHLTSGENIQYF TGTGCCAGCAGCCCACACCTCACTAGCGGGGAAAACATTCAGTACTTC